This TCR beta chain was obtained from a study of blood T cell repertoires in COVID-19. Per the original methods: Amplification from reference gene primers served as the basis for estimated nucleated cell counts. Measured with immunoSEQ multiplex PCR; TCRdb has only the in-frame clones, and not every one. V and J calls and clone size are given by that table; D and trimming were obtained from the DNA. The sample holds about 74,000 clones; 70% to 90% are singletons and the top ten take about 2.7%. Trimming shortened V by 7 bases and J by 3 bases, and 12 bases separated the two germline ends. Germline CDR1 reads MNHEY; CDR2 reads SVGAGI. The CDR3 runs 13 residues.

Input material: peripheral blood. V is TRBV6-5 and J is TRBJ1-1; possibly TRBD1 for D (5 bases). This TCR was sampled from a man in his 70s with active or convalescent COVID-19. The CDR3 here is CASKRGGDTEAFF. DNA of the CDR3: TGTGCCAGCAAAAGGGGTGGGGACACTGAAGCTTTCTTT.